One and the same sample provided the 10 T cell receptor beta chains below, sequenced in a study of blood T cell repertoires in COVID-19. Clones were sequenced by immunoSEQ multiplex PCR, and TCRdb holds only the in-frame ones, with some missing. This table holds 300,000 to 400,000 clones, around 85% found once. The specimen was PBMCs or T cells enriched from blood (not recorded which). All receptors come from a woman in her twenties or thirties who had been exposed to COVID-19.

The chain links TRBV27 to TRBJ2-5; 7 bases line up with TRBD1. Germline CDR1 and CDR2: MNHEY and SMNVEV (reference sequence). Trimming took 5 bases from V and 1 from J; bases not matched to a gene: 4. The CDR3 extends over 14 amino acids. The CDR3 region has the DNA TGTGCCAGCAGTCAGACAGGGCTCCAAGAGACCCAGTACTTC. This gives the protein CASSQTGLQETQYF.

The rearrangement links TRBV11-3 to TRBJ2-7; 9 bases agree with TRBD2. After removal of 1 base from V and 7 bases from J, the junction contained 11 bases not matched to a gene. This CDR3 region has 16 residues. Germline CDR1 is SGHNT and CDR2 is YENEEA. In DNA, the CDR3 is TGTGCCAGCAGCTTAGGGGCAGGAGGTCTAGCGGGGGAGCAGTACTTC. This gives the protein CASSLGAGGLAGEQYF.

CDR3: CASSLARGDTEAFF. In nucleotides, the CDR3 is TGTGCCAGCAGCTTAGCGCGGGGGGACACTGAAGCTTTCTTT. The chain uses TRBV7-8 and TRBJ1-1; TRBD1 might be the D (5 bases). CDR1 and CDR2 from the germline V gene are SGHVS and FQNEAQ. The CDR3 is 14 residues long. The V gene lost 0 bases and the J gene lost 3 bases, with 8 bases spanning the gap.

The CDR3 sequence is CASLPREGAAGYTF. The CDR3 DNA is TGTGCCAGCTTACCCCGGGAGGGGGCGGCTGGCTACACCTTC. This rearrangement joins TRBV7-3 to TRBJ1-2; 7 nucleotides agree with TRBD1. Per germline, CDR1 SGHTA and CDR2 FQGTGA. V dropped 8 bases and J dropped 7; count of bases not matched to a gene: 13. The CDR3 is 14 residues long. Looking up the rest from reference TRBV7-3 and TRBJ1-2 gives the full variable domain: GAGVSQTPSNKVTEKGKYVELRCDPISGHTALYWYRQSLGQGPEFLIYFQGTGAADDSGLPNDRFFAVRPEGSVSTLKIQRTERGDSAVYLCASLPREGAAGYTFGSGTRLTVV.

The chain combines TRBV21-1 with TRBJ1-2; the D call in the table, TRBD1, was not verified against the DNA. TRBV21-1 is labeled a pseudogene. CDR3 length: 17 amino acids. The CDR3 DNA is TGTGCCAGCAGCAAAAGGGACAGCGCTTTACCCAACTATGGCTACACCTTC. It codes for CASSKRDSALPNYGYTF.

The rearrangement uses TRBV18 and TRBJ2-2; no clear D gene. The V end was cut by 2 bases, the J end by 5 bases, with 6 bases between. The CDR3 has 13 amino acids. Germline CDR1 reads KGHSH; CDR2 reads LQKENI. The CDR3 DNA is TGTGCCAGCTCACCATTAGAAACCGGGGAGCTGTTTTTT. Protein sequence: CASSPLETGELFF.

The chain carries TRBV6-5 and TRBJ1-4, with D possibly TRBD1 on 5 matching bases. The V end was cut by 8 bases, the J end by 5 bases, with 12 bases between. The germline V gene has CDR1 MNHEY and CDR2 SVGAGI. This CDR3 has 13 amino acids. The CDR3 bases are TGTGCCAGCTTGGCCAGGGTAAATGAAAAACTGTTTTTT. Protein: CASLARVNEKLFF.

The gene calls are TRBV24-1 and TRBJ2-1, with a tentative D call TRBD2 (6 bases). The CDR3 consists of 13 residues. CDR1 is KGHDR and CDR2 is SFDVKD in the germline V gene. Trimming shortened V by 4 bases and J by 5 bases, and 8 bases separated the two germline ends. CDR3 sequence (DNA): TGTGCCACCAGTGACGGGACTGACAATGAGCAGTTCTTC. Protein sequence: CATSDGTDNEQFF.

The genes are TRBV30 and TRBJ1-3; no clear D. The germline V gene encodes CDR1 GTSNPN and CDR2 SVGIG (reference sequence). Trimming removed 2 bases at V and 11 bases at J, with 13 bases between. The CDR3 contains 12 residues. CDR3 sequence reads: CAWSTGLSAIYF. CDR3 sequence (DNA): TGTGCCTGGAGTACTGGACTATCGGCCATATATTTT.

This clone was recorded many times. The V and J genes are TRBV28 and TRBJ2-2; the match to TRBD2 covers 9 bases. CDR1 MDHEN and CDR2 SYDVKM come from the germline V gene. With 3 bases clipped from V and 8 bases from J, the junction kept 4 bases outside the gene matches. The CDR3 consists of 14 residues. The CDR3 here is CASSFIAGVGELFF. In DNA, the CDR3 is TGTGCCAGCAGTTTCATAGCGGGAGTTGGGGAGCTGTTTTTT.